These 10 T cell receptor beta chains were all obtained from the same sample, sequenced in a study of CD8 T cells in Susac syndrome. RNA totalling 0.5 to 1 ug underwent reverse transcription with random hexamers. TCRdb reprocessed the immunoSEQ multiplex PCR reads with MiXCR, giving one entry per CDR3 protein. This sample yields 160,000 or so distinct CDR3 sequences, of which 93% are seen a single time; about 0.14% belongs to the top ten. Sequenced: CD4+ T cells from PBMCs. The receptors stem from a human donor in good health.

The chain is built from TRBV18 and TRBJ2-7, with D tentatively TRBD1 (6 bases). The length of the CDR3 is 13 residues. Between the trimmed V and J ends, which lost 3 bases and 3 bases, there was a span of 9 bases. CDR1 is KGHSH, CDR2 LQKENI, per germline. The CDR3 here is CASSPSGDYEQYF. The DNA of the CDR3 is TGTGCCAGCTCACCTTCAGGGGACTACGAGCAGTACTTC.

This clonotype has only a few counts. This sequence joins TRBV9 and TRBJ1-1; a weak D match, TRBD1 (5 bases). The V gene's germline CDR1 is SGDLS and CDR2 YYNGEE. Trimming pared 4 bases from V and 0 bases from J, leaving 10 bases between. This CDR3 region has 14 residues. The CDR3: CASSPTDMNTEAFF. CDR3 sequence (DNA): TGTGCCAGCAGCCCGACAGATATGAACACTGAAGCTTTCTTT.

The V and J genes are TRBV5-1 and TRBJ2-3, with a tentative D call TRBD2 (5 bases). V lost 0 bases, J lost 5 bases, and 16 bases lay in between. The CDR3 is made up of 16 amino acids. Per germline, CDR1 SGHRS and CDR2 YFSETQ. The CDR3 sequence: CASSLAGRTGGDTQYF. The CDR3 DNA sequence: TGCGCCAGCAGCTTGGCGGGCAGGACCGGAGGAGATACGCAGTATTTT.

The V call is TRBV20-1, the J call TRBJ1-2, with 8 bases lining up with TRBD1. CDR1 is DFQATT and CDR2 is SNEGSKA in the germline V gene (reference sequence). Losses at the gene ends were 5 bases for V and 4 bases for J; bases not matched to a gene: 12. The CDR3 covers 15 residues. Here the CDR3 reads CSAPRPDRAGYGYTF. The CDR3 DNA reads TGCAGTGCTCCCAGACCGGACAGGGCGGGCTATGGCTACACCTTC.

The gene calls are TRBV21-1 and TRBJ1-4; the table's D call TRBD1 went unverified against the DNA. TRBV21-1 is annotated as a pseudogene. This CDR3 contains 15 residues. Here the CDR3 reads CASSSTDRGNEKLFF. As DNA, the CDR3 is TGTGCCAGCAGCTCGACTGACAGAGGTAATGAAAAACTGTTTTTT.

The gene calls are TRBV15 and TRBJ1-2, with D perhaps matching TRBD1 (5 bases). Germline CDR1 is LNHNV and CDR2 is YYDKDF (reference sequence). The CDR3 sequence is 18 residues long. Between the trimmed V and J ends, which lost 3 bases and 4 bases, there was a span of 24 bases. Here the CDR3 DNA reads TGTGCCACCAGCAGCCCCCCTGGAAGAGGGGACGAGGGCTATGGCTACACCTTC. Protein sequence: CATSSPPGRGDEGYGYTF.

The chain recombines TRBV27 with TRBJ2-1, with TRBD2 identical over 15 bases. Germline V gives CDR1 MNHEY, CDR2 SMNVEV (reference sequence). The CDR3 has 15 residues. V shed 9 bases and J 3 bases; nucleotides not matched to a gene: 3. This CDR3 is CASKGLAGGYNEQFF. In DNA form, the CDR3 reads TGTGCCAGTAAGGGACTAGCGGGGGGCTACAATGAGCAGTTCTTC.

This chain uses TRBV4-2 with TRBJ2-3; D perhaps matches TRBD2 (6 bases). Germline V gene sequence: CDR1 LGHNA, CDR2 YNFKEQ. Trimming stripped 0 bases from V and 9 bases from J, with 10 bases between. This CDR3 comprises 13 residues. CDR3 sequence (DNA): TGTGCCAGCAGCCAAGAACGACGGGAGACGCAGTATTTT. Translated, it gives CASSQERRETQYF.

The V gene is TRBV5-1, the J gene TRBJ1-1; the match to TRBD1 covers 7 bases. This CDR3 is 13 amino acids long. Germline lookup yields CDR1 SGHRS and CDR2 YFSETQ. V shed 5 bases, J shed 5 bases, and the junction held 6 bases outside the gene matches. The CDR3 DNA reads as TGCGCCAGCAGTGAGACAGGGACAACTGAAGCTTTCTTT. Translated: CASSETGTTEAFF.

This clonotype was seen just once. This chain uses TRBV15 with TRBJ2-7, with 8 bases matching TRBD2. Germline lookup yields CDR1 LNHNV and CDR2 YYDKDF (reference sequence). V dropped 0 bases and J dropped 3; count of bases not matched to a gene: 7. This CDR3 comprises 16 residues. CDR3 coding DNA: TGTGCCACCAGCAGAGATTGGCCGGGGGGGAACTACGAGCAGTACTTC. Translated, it gives CATSRDWPGGNYEQYF. Full variable domain (remainder filled in from reference TRBV15 and TRBJ2-7): DAMVIQNPRYQVTQFGKPVTLSCSQTLNHNVMYWYQQKSSQAPKLLFHYYDKDFNNEADTPDNFQSRRPNTSFCFLDIRSPGLGDTAMYLCATSRDWPGGNYEQYFGPGTRLTVT.